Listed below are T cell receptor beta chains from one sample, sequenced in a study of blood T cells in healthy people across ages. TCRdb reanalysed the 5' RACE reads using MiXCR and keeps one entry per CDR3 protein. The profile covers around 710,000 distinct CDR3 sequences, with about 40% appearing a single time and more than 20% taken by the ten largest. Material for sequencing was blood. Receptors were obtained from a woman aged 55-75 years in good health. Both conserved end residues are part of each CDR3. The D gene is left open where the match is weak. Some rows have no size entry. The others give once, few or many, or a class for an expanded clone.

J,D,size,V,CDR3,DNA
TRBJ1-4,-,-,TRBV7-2,CASSFRGDNEKLFF,TGTGCCAGCAGCTTCAGGGGAGACAATGAAAAACTGTTTTTT
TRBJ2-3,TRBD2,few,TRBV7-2,CASSLLAARTDTQYF,TGTGCCAGCAGCTTGCTAGCGGCACGCACAGATACGCAGTATTTT
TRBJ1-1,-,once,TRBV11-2,CASSSRTAAILNTEAFF,TGTGCCAGCAGCTCTCGGACGGCTGCAATCCTGAACACTGAAGCTTTCTTT
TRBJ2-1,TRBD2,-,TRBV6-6,CASSSRLSGGTNTEQFF,TGTGCCAGCAGTTCACGCTTAAGCGGGGGAACCAACACTGAGCAGTTCTTC
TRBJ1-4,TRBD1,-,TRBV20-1,CSARHQTGTVKLFF,TGCAGTGCTAGACACCAGACAGGGACTGTAAAACTGTTTTTT
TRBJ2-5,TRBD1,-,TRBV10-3,CAISPGIRDRGEQYF,TGTGCCATCAGTCCCGGAATTCGGGACAGGGGTGAGCAGTACTTC
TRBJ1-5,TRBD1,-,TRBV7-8,CASSSAGGGGNQPQHF,TGTGCCAGCAGCTCAGCAGGGGGAGGTGGCAATCAGCCCCAGCATTTT
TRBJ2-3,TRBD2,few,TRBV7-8,CASSPTHVTSGSTTDTQYF,TGTGCCAGCAGCCCGACCCACGTCACTAGCGGGAGTACCACAGATACGCAGTATTTT
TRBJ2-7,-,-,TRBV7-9,CASSLEDIVQYF,TGTGCCAGCAGCTTAGAAGACATCGTCCAGTACTTC
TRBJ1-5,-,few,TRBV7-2,CASSSGLGWPQHF,TGTGCCAGCAGCTCGGGACTTGGTTGGCCCCAGCATTTT